This T cell receptor beta chain derives from a study of cytomegalovirus exposure and HLA in healthy donors. Findings of the study overall: In a later analysis, first-cohort TCR clusters were found to tend to co-occur in the 95 to 150 validation repertoires.

CDR3 length equals 11 residues. The V gene lost 4 bases and the J gene lost 3 bases, with 3 bases spanning the gap. Germline CDR1 reads SNHLY; CDR2 reads FYNNEI. Measured with immunoSEQ multiplex PCR; TCRdb has only the in-frame clones, and not every one. The sample contains around 300,000 clones, 65% to 90% of which appear only once. Concerning this clone: Its cognate antigen is unknown.

The source of this sequence is a young woman in good health and CMV-seronegative. The rearrangement uses TRBV2 and TRBJ1-1; D gene ambiguous. The sequenced sample consisted of PBMCs. In DNA, the CDR3 is TGTGCCAGCAGTGCGTACACTGAAGCTTTCTTT. Its protein product is CASSAYTEAFF.